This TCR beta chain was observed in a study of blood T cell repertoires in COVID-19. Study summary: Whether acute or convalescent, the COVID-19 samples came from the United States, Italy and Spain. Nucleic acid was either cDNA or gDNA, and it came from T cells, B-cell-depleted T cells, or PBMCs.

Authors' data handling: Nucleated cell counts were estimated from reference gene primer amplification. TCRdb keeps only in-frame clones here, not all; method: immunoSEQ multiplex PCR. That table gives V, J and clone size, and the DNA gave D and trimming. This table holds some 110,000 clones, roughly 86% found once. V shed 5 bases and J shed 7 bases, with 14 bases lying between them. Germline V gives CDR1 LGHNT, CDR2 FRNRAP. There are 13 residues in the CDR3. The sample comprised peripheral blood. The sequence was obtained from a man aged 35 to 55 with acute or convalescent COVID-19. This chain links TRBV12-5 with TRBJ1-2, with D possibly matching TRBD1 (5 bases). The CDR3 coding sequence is TGTGCTAGTGGTACCAAGGTCGGGGGTGGCTACACCTTC. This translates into CASGTKVGGGYTF.